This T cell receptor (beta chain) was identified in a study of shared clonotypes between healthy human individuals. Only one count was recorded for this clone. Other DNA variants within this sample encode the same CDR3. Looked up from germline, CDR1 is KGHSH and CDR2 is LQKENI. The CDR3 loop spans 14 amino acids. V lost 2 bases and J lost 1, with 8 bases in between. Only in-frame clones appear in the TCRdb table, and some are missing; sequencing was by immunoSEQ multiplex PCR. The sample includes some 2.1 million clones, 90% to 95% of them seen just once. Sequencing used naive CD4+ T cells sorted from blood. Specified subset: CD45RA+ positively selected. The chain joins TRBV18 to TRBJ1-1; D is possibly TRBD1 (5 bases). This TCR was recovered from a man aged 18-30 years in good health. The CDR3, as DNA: TGTGCCAGCTCACCAGGGGCAGAGAACACTGAAGCTTTCTTT. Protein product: CASSPGAENTEAFF.